This T cell receptor beta chain was identified in a study of cytomegalovirus exposure and HLA in healthy donors. The wider study: Early released data had about 85 million unique TCRs, all coming from HLA-typed donors.

The primer mix had 60 Vbeta and 13 Jbeta primers. TCRdb's table, derived via immunoSEQ multiplex PCR, lists solely in-frame clones and lacks some. The sample yields fewer than 250,000 clones, around 85% seen once. This CDR3 comprises 15 residues. Germline V gene lookup returns CDR1 SGHVS and CDR2 FQNEAQ. Unmatched junction bases numbered 3, after V lost 4 bases and J lost 4 bases. The source is a girl aged 2 to 9 in good health and CMV-seronegative. The chain recombines TRBV7-8 with TRBJ2-3; TRBD2 matches 12 bases. Material for sequencing was PBMCs. The CDR3 DNA is TGTGCCAGCAGCTCACTAGCGGGAGGTGCAGATACGCAGTATTTT. Its protein product is CASSSLAGGADTQYF.